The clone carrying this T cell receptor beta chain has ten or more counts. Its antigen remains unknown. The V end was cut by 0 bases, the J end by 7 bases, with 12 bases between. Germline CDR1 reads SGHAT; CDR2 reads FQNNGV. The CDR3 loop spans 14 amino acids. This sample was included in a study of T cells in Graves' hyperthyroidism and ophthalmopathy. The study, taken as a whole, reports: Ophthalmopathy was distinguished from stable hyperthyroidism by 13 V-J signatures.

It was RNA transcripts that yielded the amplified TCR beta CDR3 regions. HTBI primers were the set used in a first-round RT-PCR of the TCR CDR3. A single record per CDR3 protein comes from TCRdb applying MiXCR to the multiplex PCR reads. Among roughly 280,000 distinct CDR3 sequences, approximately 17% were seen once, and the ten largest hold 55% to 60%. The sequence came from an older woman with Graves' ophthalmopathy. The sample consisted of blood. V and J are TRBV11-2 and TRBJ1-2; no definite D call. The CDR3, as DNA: TGTGCCAGCAGCTTAGACCCGGGTCTTAGTGGCTACACCTTC. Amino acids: CASSLDPGLSGYTF.